Listed below are T cell receptor beta chains from one sample, sequenced in a study of blood T cell repertoires in COVID-19. The method was immunoSEQ multiplex PCR; TCRdb's version includes in-frame clones alone and lacks a portion of them. The table has some 530,000 clones, 80% to 90% seen once. The specimen sequenced was peripheral blood. Receptors were obtained from a human donor in a cohort sampled during active COVID-19. Both conserved end residues are part of each CDR3. Each record gives: clone size, V gene, D gene, J gene, CDR3 protein, CDR3 DNA. A D gene is named only where the DNA matches it firmly. Clone size appears in some rows only: once, few, many, or a class for an expanded clone.

size: NA; V: TRBV2; D: NA; J: TRBJ2-5; CDR3: CASSEDSSETQYF; DNA: TGTGCCAGCAGTGAAGACAGTTCAGAGACCCAGTACTTC
size: NA; V: TRBV30; D: NA; J: TRBJ1-3; CDR3: CAWTLGQSNLGNTIYF; DNA: TGTGCCTGGACCCTGGGGCAATCTAATCTTGGAAACACCATATATTTT
size: few; V: TRBV6-1; D: NA; J: TRBJ1-3; CDR3: CASSEGGVTIYF; DNA: TGTGCCAGCAGTGAAGGCGGCGTTACCATATATTTT
size: NA; V: TRBV28; D: NA; J: TRBJ2-2; CDR3: CASSLVRSGAGELFF; DNA: TGTGCCAGCAGTTTGGTCCGGTCGGGGGCCGGGGAGCTGTTTTTT
size: NA; V: TRBV20-1; D: TRBD1; J: TRBJ1-2; CDR3: CSASAPGGTGGYTF; DNA: TGCAGTGCTAGTGCTCCAGGGGGCACCGGTGGCTACACCTTC
size: NA; V: TRBV4-1; D: NA; J: TRBJ2-1; CDR3: CASSQLGAANEQFF; DNA: TGCGCCAGCAGCCAATTGGGAGCTGCAAATGAGCAGTTCTTC
size: NA; V: TRBV29-1; D: TRBD1; J: TRBJ1-1; CDR3: CSVVRTGARNTEAFF; DNA: TGCAGCGTTGTCCGGACAGGGGCCCGGAACACTGAAGCTTTCTTT
size: NA; V: TRBV11-3; D: TRBD1; J: TRBJ2-2; CDR3: CASSLTGETGELFF; DNA: TGTGCCAGCAGCCTGACAGGGGAAACCGGGGAGCTGTTTTTT
size: NA; V: TRBV6-5; D: TRBD1; J: TRBJ2-1; CDR3: CASRAGTGVFSEQFF; DNA: TGTGCCAGCAGAGCCGGGACAGGGGTGTTCAGTGAGCAGTTCTTC
size: NA; V: TRBV10-3; D: NA; J: TRBJ2-3; CDR3: CAISESRKASTDTQYF; DNA: TGTGCCATCAGTGAGTCGAGGAAGGCTAGCACAGATACGCAGTATTTT
size: NA; V: TRBV2; D: TRBD2; J: TRBJ2-5; CDR3: CASSPGLAVETQYF; DNA: TGTGCCAGCAGTCCGGGACTAGCGGTGGAGACCCAGTACTTC
size: NA; V: TRBV6-5; D: NA; J: TRBJ2-1; CDR3: CASSIGQISNEQFF; DNA: TGTGCCAGCAGTATCGGACAGATATCAAATGAGCAGTTCTTC
size: NA; V: TRBV11-2; D: NA; J: TRBJ2-1; CDR3: CATKERSSYNEQFF; DNA: TGTGCCACCAAGGAGCGGAGCTCCTACAATGAGCAGTTCTTC
size: NA; V: TRBV7-2; D: TRBD1; J: TRBJ2-3; CDR3: CASSSALRDRGQDTQYF; DNA: TGTGCCAGCAGCTCCGCCCTCCGGGACAGGGGGCAAGATACGCAGTATTTT
size: NA; V: TRBV7-9; D: TRBD1; J: TRBJ1-2; CDR3: CASSLQGVGYTF; DNA: TGTGCCAGCAGCTTGCAGGGGGTTGGCTACACCTTC
size: NA; V: TRBV2; D: NA; J: TRBJ2-1; CDR3: CASSETLVPNEQFF; DNA: TGTGCCAGCAGTGAAACCCTAGTCCCCAATGAGCAGTTCTTC
size: NA; V: TRBV6-6; D: NA; J: TRBJ2-7; CDR3: CASSYGTGKSYEQYF; DNA: TGTGCCAGCAGTTACGGAACAGGGAAAAGTTACGAGCAGTACTTC
size: few; V: TRBV30; D: NA; J: TRBJ1-2; CDR3: CAWSEWGTWDQPLDGYTF; DNA: TGTGCCTGGAGTGAGTGGGGGACATGGGATCAACCCCTCGATGGCTACACCTTC
size: few; V: TRBV6-6; D: TRBD1; J: TRBJ2-7; CDR3: CASSSSGQGFSYEQYF; DNA: TGTGCCAGCAGTTCCTCGGGACAGGGTTTCTCCTACGAGCAGTACTTC
size: once; V: TRBV5-1; D: NA; J: TRBJ2-6; CDR3: CASSVSSGANVLTF; DNA: TGCGCCAGCAGCGTGAGCTCTGGGGCCAACGTCCTGACTTTC